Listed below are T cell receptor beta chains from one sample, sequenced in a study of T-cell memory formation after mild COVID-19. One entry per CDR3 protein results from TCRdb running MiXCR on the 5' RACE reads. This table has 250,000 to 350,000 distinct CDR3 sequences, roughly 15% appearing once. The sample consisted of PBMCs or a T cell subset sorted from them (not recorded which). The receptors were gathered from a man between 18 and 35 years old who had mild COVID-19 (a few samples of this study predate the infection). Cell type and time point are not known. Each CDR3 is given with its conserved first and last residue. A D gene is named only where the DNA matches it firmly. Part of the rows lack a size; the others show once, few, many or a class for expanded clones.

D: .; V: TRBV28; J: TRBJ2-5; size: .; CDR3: CASSYGGSRTQYF; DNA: TGTGCCAGCAGTTACGGGGGCTCCCGGACCCAGTACTTC
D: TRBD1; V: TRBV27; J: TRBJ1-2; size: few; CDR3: CASRPDRAEGYTF; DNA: TGTGCCAGCAGACCAGACAGGGCTGAGGGCTACACCTTC
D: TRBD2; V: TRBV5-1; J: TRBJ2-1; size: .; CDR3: CASSRGLTDNEQFF; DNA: TGCGCCAGCAGTAGGGGACTAACAGACAATGAGCAGTTCTTC
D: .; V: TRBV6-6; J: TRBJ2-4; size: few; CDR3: CASSYPNRDYVKNIQYF; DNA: TGTGCCAGCAGTTATCCCAACAGGGATTATGTCAAAAACATTCAGTACTTC
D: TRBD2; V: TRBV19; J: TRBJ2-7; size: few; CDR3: CASAYLAGGPYEQYF; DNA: TGTGCCAGTGCGTATCTGGCGGGGGGTCCCTACGAGCAGTACTTC
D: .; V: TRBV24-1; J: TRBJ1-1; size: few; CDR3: CATSDFAEAFF; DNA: TGTGCCACCAGTGATTTCGCTGAAGCTTTCTTT
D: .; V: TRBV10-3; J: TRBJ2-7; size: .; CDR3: CAISEPRAGILLEQYF; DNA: TGTGCCATCAGTGAGCCACGGGCGGGTATACTTCTCGAGCAGTACTTC
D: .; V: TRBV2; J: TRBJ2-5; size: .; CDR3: CASSERVDAETQYF; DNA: TGTGCCAGCAGTGAAAGGGTCGATGCGGAGACCCAGTACTTC
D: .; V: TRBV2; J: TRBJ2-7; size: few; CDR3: CASSREKYEQYF; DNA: TGTGCCAGCAGCAGGGAAAAATACGAGCAGTACTTC
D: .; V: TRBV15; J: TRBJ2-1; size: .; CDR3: CATSNRANRYNEQFF; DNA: TGTGCCACCAGCAATAGGGCGAACCGCTACAATGAGCAGTTCTTC
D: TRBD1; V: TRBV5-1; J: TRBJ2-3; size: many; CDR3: CASSRTGDGIADTQYF; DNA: TGCGCCAGCAGCCGCACAGGGGACGGTATCGCAGATACGCAGTATTTT
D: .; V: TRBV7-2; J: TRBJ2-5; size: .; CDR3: CASSWGGGGYQETQYF; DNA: TGTGCCAGCAGTTGGGGAGGCGGAGGATACCAAGAGACCCAGTACTTC
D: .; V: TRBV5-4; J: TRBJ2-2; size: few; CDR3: CASTPLPAGELFF; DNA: TGTGCCAGCACCCCCCTACCCGCCGGGGAGCTGTTTTTT
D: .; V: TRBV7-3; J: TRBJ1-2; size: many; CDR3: CASSLTGPGEGYTF; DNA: TGTGCCAGCAGCTTAACGGGGCCAGGGGAAGGCTACACCTTC
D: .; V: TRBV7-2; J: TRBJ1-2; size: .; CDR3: CASSLAPNNYGYTF; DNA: TGTGCCAGCAGCTTAGCCCCAAATAACTATGGCTACACCTTC
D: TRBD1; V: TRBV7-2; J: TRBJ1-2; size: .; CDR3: CASSLAGATGGVGYTF; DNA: TGTGCCAGCAGCTTAGCGGGGGCGACAGGGGGCGTTGGCTACACCTTC